This TCR beta chain was captured in a study of Ad26.COV2.S vaccination and SARS-CoV-2 variants. Study-level findings and limits: Breadth of non-spike TCRs did not differ between vaccinees and placebo recipients.

Trimming cost V 6 bases and J 5 bases; bases outside gene matches: 11. CDR1 is LNHDA and CDR2 is SQIVND in the germline V gene (reference sequence). The length of the CDR3 is 16 residues. As for treatment: around 19 received Ad26.COV2.S at low or high dose, single or two shots; 5 received placebo; per-sample allocation not given. Day 63 after the first vaccine or placebo injection was the time point for sampling. The table came from immunoSEQ multiplex PCR; TCRdb's copy has only in-frame clones and leaves some out. In the table there are roughly 320,000 clones, roughly 86% of which are singletons. Concerning this clone: Antigen unknown.

The receptor comes from a person between 18 and 65 years old who received the Ad26.COV2.S COVID-19 vaccine or a placebo. This chain links TRBV19 with TRBJ2-1, with TRBD2 matching over 9 bases. This specimen was peripheral blood, taken in a trial of Ad26.COV2.S vaccine versus placebo. CDR3 nucleotides: TGTGCCAGTAGCCCCCTGAGGCGGGGGGGACACAATGAGCAGTTCTTC. This codes for CASSPLRRGGHNEQFF.